This TCR beta chain was identified during a study of blood T cells in healthy people across ages (dated by TCRdb to the mid-2010s). For the study in its entirety: In model experiments, template switching captured about one uniquely barcoded TCR beta cDNA molecule for every two T cells. The study measured age-related changes in TCR beta repertoire diversity using deep sequencing normalized with unique cDNA molecular identifiers. The donors were split into four age groups: young (average roughly 15 years), middle-aged (about 40), aged (roughly 60) and long-lived (more than 80). For two donors (one aged 18 to 30 and one aged 80 or older), the study analyzed two additional independent replicas of 1 million unique cDNA reads from the same blood draw.

Donors were a few dozen systemically healthy Caucasian individuals from Russia aged about 6 to 100 years. About 9.8 milliliters of peripheral blood were drawn from each donor into EDTA-treated Vacutainer tubes. PBMCs were isolated by Ficoll-Paque density-gradient centrifugation, with at least 7 million obtained per sample. Total RNA was extracted from PBMCs with Trizol reagent, with at least 6 micrograms obtained per sample. The percentages of naive CD45RAhigh/CD27high T cells were determined by flow cytometry on a PBMC aliquot from every donor. The library was prepared using 5' RACE. Sequencing took place on an Illumina HiSeq 2500. The second PCR ran for about 7 to 11 cycles and used a J-beta primer mix along with a sample-barcoded 5' primer. Each TCR beta cDNA molecule received a unique molecular identifier from a template-switch 5' adaptor carrying 12 random nucleotides. At least 2.5 million CDR3-containing paired-end reads were obtained from each sample. First-strand cDNA synthesis was performed from all RNA using the Mint cDNA synthesis kit, with priming by a TRBC-specific oligonucleotide. After uracil-DNA glycosylase treatment, a first 18-cycle PCR used universal primers M1SS and BC2_uni_R on all cDNA. As for the authors' bioinformatics: For normalization, 1 million high-quality reads were randomly selected from each sample, with every read carrying a distinct molecular identifier. Reads sharing molecular identifiers were discarded rather than binned into consensus sequences. MiTCR, set to a Q25 quality threshold and the strictest error-elimination algorithm, was used for CDR3 identification, clonotype clustering and error correction. A nonparametric unseen species model with Euler transformation was used to estimate a lower bound on total TCR beta diversity. TCRdb trimmed public reads at Q25 via fastp, called clones via MiXCR and kept in-frame beta chains. Entries are consolidated by CDR3 protein sequence, retaining the most common genes and DNA. The V and J calls and clone size come from TCRdb's table, not from the authors' own analysis. Within this sample are more than 1,000,000 distinct CDR3 sequences, with less than 25% of them counted one time only. The ten top clones hold about 0.72% of the sample.

As regards this clonotype: The target of this receptor is not known. The input lacks base qualities; no much larger clone sits a single base away.

What the study reported, not specific to this receptor: Estimates of total diversity based on one million sequenced T cells were considered lower bounds and underestimates. Compared with the aged group, the long-lived group had more naive CD4+ T cells, fewer expanded clones and increased TCR diversity, suggesting age selection. As age increased, observed TCR beta diversity per million T cells dropped in a roughly linear way, and a significant reduction was already evident by age around 41. Bulk unsorted PBMC profiling prevented conclusive comparison of naive and antigen-experienced compartments. The percentage of naive T cells measured by flow cytometry correlated strongly with observed TCR beta diversity. Because donor CMV infection status was unknown, age-related changes in expanded clonotypes were potentially confounded.

This sample also appeared in a second study, on T cells of mothers and their children. Reported in the second study: Donors were nine systemically healthy Caucasian individuals: three mothers and their six children. cDNA synthesis used all of the extracted RNA, with 1.5 ug of RNA in each 15 ul reaction. In the second PCR, sample barcodes and 2-4 random nucleotides were introduced via the M1S primer. Over 9.5 million TCR beta CDR3 reads were obtained for each mother, and 2.5 million to 3 million reads were obtained for each child. Thymic selection similarly shapes TCR recombination output in related and unrelated pairs, with minor effect from inherited differences. Normalized repertoire overlap was always slightly but never significantly higher in related than unrelated mother-child pairs. No persistent microchimeric T cell clones were found, with a detection sensitivity of 75 to 100 clones per million clonotypes. The study used deep NGS to compare TCR beta repertoires of mothers and children, seeking features distinguishing related mother-child pairs from unrelated individuals. The mean age was roughly 36 +/- 4 years for the mothers and 11 +/- 4 years for the children. After adapters were ligated using NEBNext reagents, the libraries underwent 100+100 nt paired-end sequencing on an Illumina HiSeq 2000. Mother and child libraries were prepared a month apart and sequenced in separate runs to prevent cross-contamination. For each donor, between roughly 450,000 and 2,300,000 distinct TCR beta clonotypes were identified. Naive TCR beta clonotypes were estimated from low-frequency clonotypes matched to each donor's FACS-determined naive share, without sorting.

The sample taken for sequencing was blood. The clonotype was recovered from a girl aged 2 to 10 in good health.

The CDR3 region has the sequence CASSLLGLGVETQYF. The DNA sequence is TGTGCCAGCAGCTTACTAGGACTGGGCGTTGAGACCCAGTACTTC. Recombination connected TRBV7-9 to TRBJ2-5; TRBD2 is a possible D gene, resting on 5 matching bases. CDR1 and CDR2 were assigned from the germline V gene (reference sequence) as SEHNR and FQNEAQ. V and J are truncated by 2 bases and 5 bases respectively, leaving an intervening sequence of 15 bases. From cysteine to phenylalanine, the CDR3 is 15 amino acids long. Kept here is only the CDR3 DNA, which spans 45 bases and is read in frame from base 1.